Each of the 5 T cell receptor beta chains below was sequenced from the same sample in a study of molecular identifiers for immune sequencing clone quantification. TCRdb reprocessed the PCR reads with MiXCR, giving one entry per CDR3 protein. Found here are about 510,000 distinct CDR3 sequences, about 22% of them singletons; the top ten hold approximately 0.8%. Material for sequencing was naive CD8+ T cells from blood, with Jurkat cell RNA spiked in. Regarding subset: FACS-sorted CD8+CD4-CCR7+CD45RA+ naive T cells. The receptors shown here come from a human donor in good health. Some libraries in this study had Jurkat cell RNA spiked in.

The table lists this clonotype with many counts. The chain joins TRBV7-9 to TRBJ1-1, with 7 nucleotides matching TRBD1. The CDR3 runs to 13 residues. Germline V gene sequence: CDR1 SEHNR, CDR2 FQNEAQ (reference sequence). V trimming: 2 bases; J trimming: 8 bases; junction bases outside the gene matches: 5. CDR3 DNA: TGTGCCAGCAGCTTATCCCGGGACAGAGAAGCTTTCTTT. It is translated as CASSLSRDREAFF. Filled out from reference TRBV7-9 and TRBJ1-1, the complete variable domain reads DTGVSQNPRHKITKRGQNVTFRCDPISEHNRLYWYRQTLGQGPEFLTYFQNEAQLEKSRLLSDRFSAERPKGSFSTLEIQRTEQGDSAMYLCASSLSRDREAFFGQGTRLTVV.

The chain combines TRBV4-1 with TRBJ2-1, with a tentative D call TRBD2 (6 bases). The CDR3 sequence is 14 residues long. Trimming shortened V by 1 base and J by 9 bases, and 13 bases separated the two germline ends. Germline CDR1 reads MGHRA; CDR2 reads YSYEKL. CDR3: CASSQGVSGSEQFF. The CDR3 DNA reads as TGCGCCAGCAGCCAAGGGGTTAGCGGTAGTGAGCAGTTCTTC.

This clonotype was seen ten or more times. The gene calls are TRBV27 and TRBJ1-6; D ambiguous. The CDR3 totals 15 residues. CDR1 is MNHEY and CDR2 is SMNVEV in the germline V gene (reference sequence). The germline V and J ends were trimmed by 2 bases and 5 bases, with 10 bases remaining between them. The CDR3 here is CASSLIGDHNSPLHF. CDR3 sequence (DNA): TGTGCCAGCAGTTTAATCGGCGACCATAATTCACCCCTCCACTTT.

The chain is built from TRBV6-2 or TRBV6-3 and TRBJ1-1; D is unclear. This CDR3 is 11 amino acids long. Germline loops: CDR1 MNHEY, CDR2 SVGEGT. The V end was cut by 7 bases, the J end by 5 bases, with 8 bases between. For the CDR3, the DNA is TGTGCCAGCAAGCAGTATACTGAAGCTTTCTTT. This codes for CASKQYTEAFF.

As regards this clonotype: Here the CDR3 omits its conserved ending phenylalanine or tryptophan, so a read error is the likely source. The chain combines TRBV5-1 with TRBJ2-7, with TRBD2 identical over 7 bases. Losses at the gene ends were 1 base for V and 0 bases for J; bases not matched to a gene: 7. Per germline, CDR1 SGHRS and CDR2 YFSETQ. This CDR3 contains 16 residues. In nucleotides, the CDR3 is TGCGCCAGCAGCTTGTCTTACGGCGGGGGCTCCTACGAGCAGTACCTC. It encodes CASSLSYGGGSYEQYL.